These 6 T cell receptor beta chains were sequenced from one sample in a study of early stage breast cancer tumors. Sequencing used immunoSEQ multiplex PCR; TCRdb keeps in-frame clones, though not all of them. The sample has nearly 25,000 clones, approximately 67% seen once. Sequencing used breast tumor tissue. These receptors came from a person between 55 and 69 years old with breast cancer.

The rearrangement links TRBV2 to TRBJ2-7, with D perhaps TRBD1 (6 bases). The CDR3 has 13 amino acids. Per germline, CDR1 SNHLY and CDR2 FYNNEI. Trimming shortened V by 7 bases and J by 1 base, and 11 bases separated the two germline ends. CDR3 bases: TGTGCCAGCAAGGGGACATATTCCTACGAGCAGTACTTC. It translates to CASKGTYSYEQYF.

The chain is built from TRBV30 and TRBJ1-1, with 8 bases matching TRBD1. Losses at the gene ends were 4 bases for V and 4 bases for J; bases not matched to a gene: 8. The CDR3 contains 14 residues. Germline V lookup: CDR1 GTSNPN, CDR2 SVGIG (reference sequence). The CDR3 nucleotides are TGTGCCTGGACTCCGGACAGGGCGAGCACTGAAGCTTTCTTT. Protein: CAWTPDRASTEAFF.

This clone was picked up a small number of times. CDR3 in amino acids: CASSYGDSPYEQYF. The CDR3 bases are TGTGCCAGCAGTTATGGGGACAGTCCCTACGAGCAGTACTTC. The chain joins TRBV6-6 to TRBJ2-7, with 7 bases matching TRBD1. The CDR3 consists of 14 residues. The junction had 4 bases not matched to a gene; V was cut back by 3 bases and J by 2 bases. Germline CDR1 reads MNHNY; CDR2 reads SVGAGI (reference sequence).

V is TRBV23-1 and J is TRBJ2-7; 8 bases are a match to TRBD2. TRBV23-1 is noted as an ORF with a role that remains uncertain. The CDR3 spans 16 residues. Losses at the gene ends were 6 bases for V and 5 bases for J; bases not matched to a gene: 15. The CDR3 spells CASSQAHSGGPHEQYF. DNA for the CDR3: TGCGCCAGCAGCCAAGCCCACTCGGGAGGGCCCCACGAGCAGTACTTC.

This clone was detected only a few times. The rearrangement joins TRBV19 to TRBJ1-2; D is unresolved. V dropped 5 bases and J dropped 6 bases, with 10 bases sitting between them. CDR3 length: 12 amino acids. Germline V lookup: CDR1 LNHDA, CDR2 SQIVND (reference sequence). The chain's CDR3 is CASSDTYNGYTF. The DNA for the CDR3 is TGTGCCAGTAGTGATACCTATAATGGCTACACCTTC.

The rearrangement links TRBV4-2 to TRBJ2-3, with D hard to call. The CDR3 spans 14 residues. Germline V gene sequence: CDR1 LGHNA, CDR2 YNFKEQ. The V end was cut by 0 bases, the J end by 4 bases, with 8 bases between. The DNA for the CDR3 is TGTGCCAGCAGCCAAGATCTAGTCTCAGATACGCAGTATTTT. Residues: CASSQDLVSDTQYF.